Shown below are 4 T cell receptor beta chains from a single sample sequenced in a study of Tregs in tolerant kidney transplant recipients. Sequenced by immunoSEQ multiplex PCR; TCRdb stores in-frame clones only, minus some. The repertoire table contains fewer than 35,000 clones. Sequenced here: CD8+ T cells from blood, sampled before the transplant. These receptors were collected from a human donor who received a combined kidney and bone marrow transplant.

Details on this clone: Sequencing ends 3 residues short of the CDR3 end; the germline J gene provides the rest. The V and J genes are TRBV2 and TRBJ2-3; 11 positions agree with TRBD2. Germline CDR1 is SNHLY and CDR2 is FYNNEI. Trimming at V came to 4 bases and at J to 3 bases, leaving 6 bases not matched to a gene. CDR3 length: 16 amino acids. CDR3 in amino acids: CASSGLAGSLTDTQYF. Partial CDR3 DNA: TGTGCCAGCAGTGGACTAGCGGGATCCTTAACAGATACG.

The covered CDR3 bases are TGTGCCAGCAGCTTAGTTGAGGGGGCTGGGAATTCACCC. The encoded protein is CASSLVEGAGNSP. The whole CDR3 is CASSLVEGAGNSPLHF. The rearrangement links TRBV7-6 to TRBJ1-6; TRBD1 agrees at 7 bases. The CDR3 end lies 3 residues beyond the end of the read and is filled in from the germline J gene. The length of the CDR3 is 16 residues. Per the germline V gene, CDR1 is SGHVS and CDR2 is FNYEAQ. With V trimmed by 1 base and J by 7 bases, 7 bases remained unmatched.

As for this clone: The CDR3 end falls 3 residues outside the read, so it is completed with the germline J gene. The chain is built from TRBV7-6 and TRBJ1-5, with 7 positions matching TRBD1. This CDR3 spans 17 amino acids. Germline V CDR1 and CDR2: SGHVS, FNYEAQ. Trimming took 4 bases from V and 0 from J; bases not matched to a gene: 9. CDR3 residues: CASSSDDRAGSNQPQHF. The sequenced CDR3 bases are TGTGCCAGCAGCTCCGATGACAGGGCGGGTAGCAATCAGCCC.

With respect to this clone: The read comes to an end 3 residues before the CDR3 does, leaving the germline J gene to fill in the end. J is TRBJ2-7 and V is TRBV19; 8 nucleotides align to TRBD1. V gave up 7 bases and J gave up 2 bases; unmatched junction bases: 7. This CDR3 has 14 residues. Looked up from germline, CDR1 is LNHDA and CDR2 is SQIVND (reference sequence). CDR3 amino acids: CASTIGTGPYEQYF. The sequenced CDR3 bases are TGTGCCAGTACCATAGGGACAGGCCCCTACGAG.